The 10 T cell receptor beta chains below were found in one sample sequenced in a study of CD8+ T cells in alopecia areata. As for treatment: oral pan-JAK inhibitor, 5-10 mg twice daily. Reverse transcribed after extraction, RNA yielded cDNA as the sequencing template. Method: immunoSEQ multiplex PCR; TCRdb's copy keeps in-frame clones and lacks some. The data contain 200,000 to 250,000 clones, more than 30% of them singletons. Sequences were derived from CD4+ T cells sorted from blood, sampled at approximately week 31, from a patient treated with tofacitinib. These receptor sequences come from a human donor with alopecia areata.

The rearrangement joins TRBV30 to TRBJ2-7; the D is unclear. The germline V and J ends were trimmed by 1 base and 3 bases, with 7 bases remaining between them. CDR1 and CDR2 from the germline V gene are GTSNPN and SVGIG (reference sequence). The CDR3 is made up of 12 amino acids. CDR3 sequence reads: CAWSAGSYEQYF. The CDR3 DNA reads as TGTGCCTGGAGTGCCGGAAGCTACGAGCAGTACTTC.

This clone has more than one count but fewer than ten. This chain joins TRBV27 and TRBJ1-1, with TRBD1 as a possible D gene (5 bases). V was trimmed by 7 bases and J by 4 bases, leaving 16 bases between them. In germline, CDR1 is MNHEY, CDR2 SMNVEV (reference sequence). The CDR3 contains 14 residues. CDR3 DNA: TGTGCCAGCACCAACTACGGGGGAGGCACTGAAGCTTTCTTT. It yields the protein CASTNYGGGTEAFF.

The chain couples TRBV11-2 to TRBJ1-1; unclear D gene. The ends were cut back, 3 bases at V and 5 bases at J, with 25 bases in the middle. The CDR3 runs 18 residues. The germline gives CDR1 SGHAT, CDR2 FQNNGV. The chain's CDR3 is CASSFPHGNLPRWTEAFF. The CDR3 DNA sequence: TGTGCCAGCAGCTTTCCTCACGGGAACCTCCCCCGCTGGACTGAAGCTTTCTTT.

This clone has a handful of counts. The J gene is TRBJ1-3, the V gene TRBV19; no firm D call. The V gene's germline CDR1 is LNHDA and CDR2 SQIVND (reference sequence). The V gene lost 5 bases and the J gene lost 0 bases, with 11 bases spanning the gap. This CDR3 is 15 amino acids long. The CDR3 DNA follows: TGTGCCAGTAGTTCCTTCCGGACCTCTGGAAACACCATATATTTT. Encoded protein: CASSSFRTSGNTIYF. The full variable domain, rest sourced from reference TRBV19 and TRBJ1-3, is DGGITQSPKYLFRKEGQNVTLSCEQNLNHDAMYWYRQDPGQGLRLIYYSQIVNDFQKGDIAEGYSVSREKKESFPLTVTSAQKNPTAFYLCASSSFRTSGNTIYFGEGSWLTVV.

This clone was observed a few times. The chain recombines TRBV7-9 with TRBJ1-1; D unclear. In germline, CDR1 is SEHNR, CDR2 FQNEAQ (reference sequence). V lost 2 bases to trimming and J lost 6 bases, with 1 base between them. CDR3 size: 10 residues. For the CDR3, the DNA is TGTGCCAGCAGCTTATCTGAAGCTTTCTTT. Its protein product is CASSLSEAFF.

There are a few counts of this clone. The J gene is TRBJ2-7, the V gene TRBV19; tentatively, D is TRBD1 (6 bases). Germline V lookup: CDR1 LNHDA, CDR2 SQIVND (reference sequence). With 4 bases removed from V and 2 bases from J, the gap between germline ends came to 18 bases. The CDR3 covers 16 residues. The CDR3 reads CASSTRGGGPTYEQYF. Here the CDR3 DNA reads TGTGCCAGTAGTACCCGAGGTGGGGGCCCGACCTACGAGCAGTACTTC. Based on the CDR3 plus reference TRBV19 and TRBJ2-7, the full variable domain is DGGITQSPKYLFRKEGQNVTLSCEQNLNHDAMYWYRQDPGQGLRLIYYSQIVNDFQKGDIAEGYSVSREKKESFPLTVTSAQKNPTAFYLCASSTRGGGPTYEQYFGPGTRLTVT.

This rearrangement joins TRBV6-6 to TRBJ1-6, with 8 positions matching TRBD1. Looked up from germline, CDR1 is MNHNY and CDR2 is SVGAGI (reference sequence). Trimming removed 2 bases from V and 10 bases from J; junction bases left unmatched: 4. The CDR3 has 14 residues. Here the CDR3 DNA reads TGTGCCAGCAGTTACGGACAGGGCGGGTCACCCCTCCACTTT. It yields the protein CASSYGQGGSPLHF.

This clone was seen only a few times. The rearrangement links TRBV5-6 to TRBJ1-3; D not resolved. V dropped 1 base and J dropped 0 bases, with 20 bases sitting between them. This CDR3 contains 19 residues. The germline CDR1 and CDR2 sequences are SGHDT and YYEEEE. The CDR3 reads CASSLIGLLGNHSGNTIYF. CDR3 DNA: TGTGCCAGCAGCTTGATAGGTTTACTCGGGAATCACTCTGGAAACACCATATATTTT.

In this sample, this clone turned up a few times. The V gene is TRBV19, the J gene TRBJ1-1; TRBD1 aligns across 8 bases. This CDR3 comprises 16 residues. CDR1 is LNHDA, CDR2 SQIVND, per germline (reference sequence). Trimming removed 8 bases from V and 11 bases from J; junction bases left unmatched: 22. The chain's CDR3 is CASRSQGVAGTGFAFF. In DNA form, the CDR3 reads TGTGCCAGTCGCTCCCAGGGGGTCGCCGGGACAGGATTTGCTTTCTTT.

The chain couples TRBV29-1 to TRBJ2-1; 13 bases align to TRBD2. This CDR3 comprises 16 residues. Germline V gene sequence: CDR1 SQVTM, CDR2 ANQGSEA. V lost 1 base to trimming and J lost 0 bases; unmatched junction nucleotides: 0. CDR3 region: CSVEGTSGSSYNEQFF. The CDR3 region has the DNA TGCAGCGTTGAAGGGACTAGCGGGAGCTCCTACAATGAGCAGTTCTTC.